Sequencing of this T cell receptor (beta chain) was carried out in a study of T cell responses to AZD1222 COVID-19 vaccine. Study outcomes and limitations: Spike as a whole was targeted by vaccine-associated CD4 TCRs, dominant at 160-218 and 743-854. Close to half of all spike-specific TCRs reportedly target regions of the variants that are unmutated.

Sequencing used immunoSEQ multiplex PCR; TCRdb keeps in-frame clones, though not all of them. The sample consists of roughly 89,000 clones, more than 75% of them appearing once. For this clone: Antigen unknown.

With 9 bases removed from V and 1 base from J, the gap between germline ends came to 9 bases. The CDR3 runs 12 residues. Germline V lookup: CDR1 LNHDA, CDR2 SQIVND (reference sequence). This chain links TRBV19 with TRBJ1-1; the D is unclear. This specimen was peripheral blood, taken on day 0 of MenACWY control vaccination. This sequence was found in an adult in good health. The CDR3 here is CASKDGNTEAFF. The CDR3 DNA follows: TGTGCCAGCAAGGACGGGAACACTGAAGCTTTCTTT.